This T cell receptor (beta chain) was sequenced for a study of shared clonotypes between healthy human individuals. Study-wide background: A couple of women and a few men aged 18 to 49 served as donors. Study observations and caveats: It was only blood that was sampled, and tissue repertoires likely differ.

Each PCR replicate run on unsorted PBMC took in about 0.3 ug DNA, around 30,000 T cell genomes. The protocol was immunoSEQ multiplex PCR, while the TCRdb copy is restricted to in-frame clones and leaves out a portion. The profile covers approximately 500,000 clones, with 79% appearing a single time and approximately 13% taken by the ten largest. Trimming removed 3 bases at V and 5 bases at J, with 10 bases between. CDR3 length equals 13 residues. Germline values: CDR1 LNHDA, CDR2 SQIVND (reference sequence). As for this clone: The antigen is not known.

Unsorted samples used tens of millions of PBMCs for genomic DNA. Sample: PBMCs. The TCR comes from a woman aged 40 to 49 in good health. Some clones in this sample may be carry-over from other donors' samples. The chain links TRBV19 to TRBJ1-1; possible D gene TRBD1, 5 bases. The CDR3 nucleotides read TGTGCCAGTAGTATGACAGCCACTACTGAAGCTTTCTTT. It yields the protein CASSMTATTEAFF. The whole variable domain, remainder taken from reference TRBV19 and TRBJ1-1, is DGGITQSPKYLFRKEGQNVTLSCEQNLNHDAMYWYRQDPGQGLRLIYYSQIVNDFQKGDIAEGYSVSREKKESFPLTVTSAQKNPTAFYLCASSMTATTEAFFGQGTRLTVV.